Following are 9 T cell receptor beta chains from one sample sequenced in a study of OX40 agonist ivuxolimab in advanced cancers. Measured with immunoSEQ multiplex PCR; TCRdb has only the in-frame clones, and not every one. Of about 65,000 clones in the sample, around 90% are singletons; the top ten hold 0.35% to 0.45%. Source: CD4+ or CD8+ T cells sorted from blood, taken in a trial of the OX40 agonist ivuxolimab. The origin of the receptors is an adult with an advanced solid tumor such as melanoma, head and neck, liver or kidney cancer.

The rearrangement joins TRBV5-4 to TRBJ2-1; D possibly corresponds to TRBD2 (6 bases). The germline V and J ends were trimmed by 4 bases and 0 bases, with 17 bases remaining between them. This CDR3 spans 17 amino acids. Germline values: CDR1 SGHNT, CDR2 YYREEE (reference sequence). The CDR3 coding sequence is TGTGCCAGCAGCCCGGGTGGCGGGGCACCCTCCTACAATGAGCAGTTCTTC. Translation gives CASSPGGGAPSYNEQFF.

The CDR3 region is CASSLAGGMNTEAFF. The CDR3 coding sequence is TGTGCCAGCAGCTTAGCCGGAGGGATGAACACTGAAGCTTTCTTT. The rearrangement joins TRBV7-9 to TRBJ1-1; D is unresolved. CDR1 is SEHNR, CDR2 FQNEAQ, per germline (reference sequence). The CDR3 is 15 amino acids. V was pared by 0 bases and J by 0 bases, with 8 bases between.

V is TRBV6-6 and J is TRBJ2-7, with no clear D. The CDR3 contains 11 residues. Trimming removed 5 bases at V and 5 bases at J, with 7 bases between. Germline V gives CDR1 MNHNY, CDR2 SVGAGI (reference sequence). For the CDR3, the DNA is TGTGCCAGCAGTACGGAGAACGAGCAGTACTTC. This sequence encodes CASSTENEQYF.

J is TRBJ2-1 and V is TRBV18; 11 nucleotides line up with TRBD2. The CDR3 sequence is 17 residues long. V lost 0 bases and J lost 5; bases outside the gene matches: 6. Germline values: CDR1 KGHSH, CDR2 LQKENI. The CDR3 DNA reads as TGTGCCAGCTCACCACCTTTAGCGGGGGGGCCAGACAATGAGCAGTTCTTC. Its protein is CASSPPLAGGPDNEQFF.

This chain connects TRBV19 to TRBJ2-3; D might be TRBD2 (6 bases). The CDR3 sequence is 16 residues long. Germline loops: CDR1 LNHDA, CDR2 SQIVND (reference sequence). Trimming left V 3 bases short and J 6 bases short, with 19 bases between. The CDR3 nucleotides are TGTGCCAGTAGTATGGGGCGGGGTTTCGTCCTTGATACGCAGTATTTT. Translation gives CASSMGRGFVLDTQYF. Full variable domain (rest looked up from reference TRBV19 and TRBJ2-3): DGGITQSPKYLFRKEGQNVTLSCEQNLNHDAMYWYRQDPGQGLRLIYYSQIVNDFQKGDIAEGYSVSREKKESFPLTVTSAQKNPTAFYLCASSMGRGFVLDTQYFGPGTRLTVL.

The chain has TRBV5-1 and TRBJ2-7; 7 bases line up with TRBD1. V was pared by 0 bases and J by 3 bases, with 6 bases of the junction left unmatched. The CDR3 sequence is 15 residues long. CDR1 is SGHRS, CDR2 YFSETQ, per germline. In nucleotides, the CDR3 is TGCGCCAGCAGCTTGGTTTTGGGGACAGTCTACGAGCAGTACTTC. This sequence encodes CASSLVLGTVYEQYF.

V and J are TRBV7-9 and TRBJ1-2; 8 nucleotides agree with TRBD1. The CDR3 is 14 amino acids. V trimming: 5 bases; J trimming: 8 bases; junction bases outside the gene matches: 10. Germline V lookup: CDR1 SEHNR, CDR2 FQNEAQ (reference sequence). The CDR3 reads CASSRSTGDNGYTF. The CDR3 DNA reads as TGTGCCAGCAGCCGATCGACAGGGGACAACGGCTACACCTTC.

This rearrangement joins TRBV19 to TRBJ2-4, with TRBD1 matching 9 bases. CDR3 length equals 14 residues. Germline values: CDR1 LNHDA, CDR2 SQIVND (reference sequence). V shed 5 bases and J 8 bases; nucleotides not matched to a gene: 7. The CDR3 DNA is TGTGCCAGTAGTGACAGGGGGGGATCGGACATTCAGTACTTC. Its protein product is CASSDRGGSDIQYF.

The chain carries TRBV7-9 and TRBJ1-4; D uncertain. The germline gives CDR1 SEHNR, CDR2 FQNEAQ (reference sequence). Trimming stripped 5 bases from V and 8 bases from J, with 18 bases between. CDR3 length equals 15 residues. The CDR3 reads CASSQTTLSNEKLFF. The CDR3 nucleotides are TGTGCCAGCAGCCAAACCACCCTAAGCAACGAAAAACTGTTTTTT.